A selection of T cell receptor beta chains follows, all from one sample in a study of blood T cell repertoires in COVID-19. Only in-frame clones appear in the TCRdb table, and some are missing; sequencing was by immunoSEQ multiplex PCR. The top ten hold about 7% of the sample, which has 300,000 to 350,000 clones, about nine tenths seen once. Sample: peripheral blood. Receptors originate from a woman aged 70 to 79 with COVID-19, enrolled during active disease. Both conserved end residues are part of each CDR3. Fields, in order: V gene, J gene, D gene, clone size, CDR3 protein, CDR3 DNA. The D gene is left open where the match is weak. Clone size is stated in some rows and not others, as once, few, many or a class when expanded.

TRBV10-3	TRBJ2-5	.	.	CAISDYEETQYF	TGTGCCATCAGTGATTATGAGGAGACCCAGTACTTC
TRBV12-5	TRBJ1-1	TRBD1	.	CASSQGAKTEAFF	TGTGCTAGCTCTCAGGGGGCGAAGACTGAAGCTTTCTTT
TRBV29-1	TRBJ1-1	.	.	CSVAEGLGTEAFF	TGCAGCGTTGCAGAGGGGCTCGGCACTGAAGCTTTCTTT
TRBV12-5	TRBJ1-1	.	.	CASGPSTEAFF	TGTGCTAGTGGGCCCAGCACTGAAGCTTTCTTT
TRBV7-2	TRBJ1-5	.	.	CASSLDGSWQPQHF	TGTGCCAGCAGCTTAGATGGGAGTTGGCAGCCCCAGCATTTT
TRBV5-1	TRBJ1-1	TRBD1	.	CASSSGTVMNTEAFF	TGCGCCAGCAGCTCAGGGACAGTAATGAACACTGAAGCTTTCTTT
TRBV30	TRBJ1-5	.	.	CAWGRSNQPQHF	TGTGCCTGGGGGAGAAGCAATCAGCCCCAGCATTTT
TRBV30	TRBJ1-1	TRBD1	.	CAWSRPGQTFLNTEAFF	TGTGCCTGGAGCAGACCGGGACAGACCTTTTTGAACACTGAAGCTTTCTTT
TRBV6-2/TRBV6-3	TRBJ2-1	.	.	CASSPLAPRDEQFF	TGTGCCAGCAGCCCCCTAGCGCCGCGGGATGAGCAGTTCTTC
TRBV6-1	TRBJ2-4	TRBD1	.	CASSEGTGASKNIQYF	TGTGCCAGCAGTGAGGGGACAGGGGCAAGCAAAAACATTCAGTACTTC
TRBV2	TRBJ1-5	.	once	CASIFDTNQPQHF	TGTGCCAGCATCTTCGACACCAATCAGCCCCAGCATTTT
TRBV7-3	TRBJ2-1	.	.	CASSLGPRQFF	TGTGCCAGCAGCTTAGGCCCACGGCAGTTCTTC
TRBV11-2	TRBJ2-5	TRBD2	.	CASSLSGGLQETQYF	TGTGCCAGCAGCTTAAGCGGGGGGCTCCAAGAGACCCAGTACTTC
TRBV30	TRBJ1-5	.	.	CAWGGHGQPQHF	TGTGCCTGGGGGGGGCACGGTCAGCCCCAGCATTTT
TRBV7-3	TRBJ2-3	TRBD2	.	CASSPRGLAGEPSTDTQYF	TGTGCCAGCAGCCCCCGAGGACTAGCGGGGGAACCTAGCACAGATACGCAGTATTTT
TRBV7-2	TRBJ2-3	TRBD2	.	CASSTEGAGTSGTYTQYF	TGTGCCAGCAGCACCGAAGGGGCCGGGACTAGCGGGACTTATACGCAGTATTTT
TRBV4-3	TRBJ2-1	.	.	CASSQGRGPYNEQFF	TGCGCCAGCAGCCAAGGGCGAGGGCCCTACAATGAGCAGTTCTTC
TRBV5-1	TRBJ2-5	.	once	CASSLDGSSTQYF	TGCGCCAGCAGCTTGGACGGGTCCTCCACCCAGTACTTC
TRBV12-3/TRBV12-4	TRBJ1-3	.	once	CASRGARNTIYF	TGTGCCAGCCGGGGGGCGAGGAACACCATATATTTT
TRBV24-1	TRBJ2-2	TRBD1	.	CATSDDRGLGTGELFF	TGTGCCACCAGTGATGACAGGGGGCTGGGCACCGGGGAGCTGTTTTTT
TRBV25-1	TRBJ1-1	TRBD1	.	CASSEDQGAIKTEAFF	TGTGCCAGCAGTGAAGACCAGGGGGCGATCAAGACTGAAGCTTTCTTT
TRBV12-3/TRBV12-4	TRBJ2-5	.	.	CASARAETQYF	TGTGCCAGCGCCAGGGCAGAGACCCAGTACTTC
TRBV4-2	TRBJ2-7	TRBD2	.	CASSTGGAEIPYEQYF	TGTGCCAGCAGCACGGGAGGGGCTGAAATTCCCTACGAGCAGTACTTC